What follows are 4 T cell receptor beta chains derived from one specimen sequenced in a study of regulatory T cells in long-lasting Graves disease. The authors built TCR beta libraries using iRepertoire HTBI primers and Arm-PCR of CDR3 regions. TCRdb reanalysed the multiplex PCR reads using MiXCR and keeps one entry per CDR3 protein. The data contain 250,000 to 300,000 distinct CDR3 sequences, 20% to 25% of them seen just once; the ten biggest clones take up more than 50%. Described time point: persistent/refractory GD, antithyroid drugs over 5 years with positive TRAb. PBMC-derived RNA was used for the TCR library. The material was peripheral blood mononuclear cells (PBMCs), obtained when the disease was refractory, from a patient treated with antithyroid drugs. Every receptor here comes from a female donor with Graves disease.

This clonotype appeared many times. This rearrangement joins TRBV20-1 to TRBJ2-5; tentatively, D is TRBD2 (6 bases). The CDR3 length is 11 residues. The germline gives CDR1 DFQATT, CDR2 SNEGSKA (reference sequence). The CDR3 reads CRPSEGETQYF. In DNA form, the CDR3 reads TGCAGACCCTCGGAGGGGGAGACCCAGTACTTC.

This clonotype was observed a handful of times. The chain recombines TRBV7-9 with TRBJ2-3; 8 bases line up with TRBD2. The CDR3 consists of 16 residues. Germline values: CDR1 SEHNR, CDR2 FQNEAQ (reference sequence). Unmatched junction bases numbered 13, after V lost 7 bases and J lost 4 bases. The CDR3 loop is CASTTSMGLVADTQYF. CDR3 sequence (DNA): TGTGCCAGCACCACCTCAATGGGACTAGTGGCAGATACGCAGTATTTT.

This clonotype was recorded at least ten times. The V and J genes are TRBV3-1 and TRBJ1-2, with 7 bases identical to TRBD1. Germline CDR1 LGHDT, CDR2 YNNKEL (reference sequence). CDR3 length equals 14 residues. V was pared by 0 bases and J by 4 bases, with 2 bases of the junction left unmatched. The CDR3 sequence is CASSQEGQLYGYTF. CDR3 DNA sequence: TGTGCCAGCAGCCAAGAGGGACAGCTCTATGGCTACACCTTC.

V gene TRBV7-9 combines with J gene TRBJ2-7; 11 nucleotides match TRBD2. V was pared by 6 bases and J by 4 bases, with 8 bases of the junction left unmatched. CDR1 and CDR2 (germline): SEHNR, FQNEAQ (reference sequence). The CDR3 extends over 15 amino acids. The CDR3 coding sequence is TGTGCCAGCAGTATAGCGGGAGGGCCCTCGTACGAGCAGTACTTC. Protein: CASSIAGGPSYEQYF.